The T cell receptor beta chain under discussion was sequenced for a study of CD8 T cells in ankylosing spondylitis. With respect to this clonotype: Its target is not known.

Whole-study results and caveats: Fewer than ten highly homologous variants made up a TCR beta motif that seemed to typify ankylosing spondylitis blood. Reported data indicate significant enrichment of disease-linked clones within matched ankylosing spondylitis synovial fluid. Reactive arthritis synovial fluid and blood were previously reported to contain some motif variants.

TCRdb passed the 5' RACE reads through MiXCR, listing each CDR3 protein once. The sample shows about 340,000 distinct CDR3 sequences, about 14% of them seen only once. Trimming shortened V by 7 bases and J by 0 bases, and 16 bases separated the two germline ends. The V gene's germline CDR1 is SQVTM and CDR2 ANQGSEA. The CDR3 sequence is 16 residues long. Sequencing used blood, either unsorted or a sorted T cell fraction (not recorded which). This receptor was taken from a male donor with ankylosing spondylitis or in good health (not recorded which). V and J are TRBV29-1 and TRBJ2-6, with D perhaps matching TRBD1 or TRBD2 (5 bases each). The CDR3 coding sequence is TGCAGCGCTGGGGACGGATCATTCTCTGGGGCCAACGTCCTGACTTTC. Encoded protein: CSAGDGSFSGANVLTF.